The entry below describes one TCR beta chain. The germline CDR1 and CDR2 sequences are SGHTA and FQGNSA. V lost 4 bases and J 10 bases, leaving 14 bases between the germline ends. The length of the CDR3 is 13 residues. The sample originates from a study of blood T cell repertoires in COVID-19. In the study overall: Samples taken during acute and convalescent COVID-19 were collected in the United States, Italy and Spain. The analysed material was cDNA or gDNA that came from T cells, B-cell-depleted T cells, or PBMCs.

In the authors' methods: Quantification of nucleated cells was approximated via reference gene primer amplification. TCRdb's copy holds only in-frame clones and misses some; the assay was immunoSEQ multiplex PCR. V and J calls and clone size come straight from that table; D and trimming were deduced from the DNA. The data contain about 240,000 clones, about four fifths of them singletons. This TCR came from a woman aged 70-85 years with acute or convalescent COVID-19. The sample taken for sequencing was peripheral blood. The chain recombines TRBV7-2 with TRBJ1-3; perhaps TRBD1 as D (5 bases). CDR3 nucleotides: TGTGCCAGCAGCTCCCGGGCGGGGCGTACCATATATTTT. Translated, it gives CASSSRAGRTIYF. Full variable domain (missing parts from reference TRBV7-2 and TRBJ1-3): GAGVSQSPSNKVTEKGKDVELRCDPISGHTALYWYRQSLGQGLEFLIYFQGNSAPDKSGLPSDRFSAERTGGSVSTLTIQRTQQEDSAVYLCASSSRAGRTIYFGEGSWLTVV.